This TCR beta chain was found in a study of T-cell reconstitution after alpha-beta-depleted transplantation in children. Unique molecular identifiers were incorporated during preparation of the TCRbeta library. One entry per CDR3 protein, called by TCRdb with MiXCR from the PCR reads. In the table there are under 850,000 distinct CDR3 sequences, around 13% of which are singletons. This TCR derives from a girl aged 2 to 10 with congenital amegakaryocytic thrombocytopenia, due to receive a stem cell transplant. Sequenced here: PBMCs, sampled before TCRalphabeta/CD19-depleted stem cell transplant.

CDR3 bases: TGTGCCAGCAGCTTGTTGGACAGGGGGAGGTACGAGCAGTACTTC. Encoded protein: CASSLLDRGRYEQYF. The chain recombines TRBV7-8 with TRBJ2-7; 10 nucleotides align to TRBD1. The CDR3 consists of 15 residues. The junction had 6 bases not matched to a gene; V was cut back by 3 bases and J by 4 bases. Germline V CDR1 and CDR2: SGHVS, FQNEAQ.